The clone carrying this T cell receptor (beta chain) qualifies as medium-sized. CDR3 size: 14 residues. Germline values: CDR1 SGHNT, CDR2 YYREEE (reference sequence). The V end lost 0 bases, the J end lost 4 bases, and 7 bases lay between the germline ends. TRB rearrangements were amplified by multiplex PCR with BIOMED2 TRB-A/B primers. Each CDR3 protein is one row after TCRdb ran MiXCR on the multiplex PCR reads. The sample carries 3,300 or so distinct CDR3 sequences, approximately 22% recorded once. This sample was included in a study of T and B cells in COVID-19 patients. From blood, roughly 240-550 ng of genomic DNA served as TRB template.

J is TRBJ1-4 and V is TRBV5-4; D possibly corresponds to TRBD1 (5 bases). Source material: blood. This receptor was identified in a human donor with active COVID-19. DNA of the CDR3: TGTGCCAGCAGCTTGGGACAGCGTAATGAAAAACTGTTTTTT. Its protein is CASSLGQRNEKLFF.